A selection of T cell receptor beta chains follows, all from one sample in a study of blood T cell repertoires in COVID-19. Measured with immunoSEQ multiplex PCR; TCRdb has only the in-frame clones, and not every one. The sample has around 220,000 clones, approximately 80% seen once. Sequencing used peripheral blood. Receptors were obtained from a woman older than 75 with COVID-19, enrolled during active disease. Both conserved end residues are part of each CDR3. Fields, in order: CDR3 protein, CDR3 DNA, clone size, D gene, V gene, J gene. D genes are given only for firm matches. Expanded clones are given a class, and other clones once, few, many or no size at all.

cdr3_aa: CASRRDRFSPLHF
cdr3_nt: TGTGCCAGCCGCCGGGACAGGTTTTCACCCCTCCACTTT
clone_size: NA
d_call: TRBD1
v_call: TRBV12-3/TRBV12-4
j_call: TRBJ1-6

cdr3_aa: CASPGQGEETQYF
cdr3_nt: TGCGCCAGCCCGGGACAGGGGGAAGAGACCCAGTACTTC
clone_size: few
d_call: TRBD1
v_call: TRBV23-1
j_call: TRBJ2-5

cdr3_aa: CASSVGQDGETQYF
cdr3_nt: TGTGCCAGCAGCGTAGGACAGGATGGGGAGACCCAGTACTTC
clone_size: NA
d_call: TRBD1
v_call: TRBV7-9
j_call: TRBJ2-5

cdr3_aa: CSGTAVNTEAFF
cdr3_nt: TGCAGCGGCACAGCTGTGAACACTGAAGCTTTCTTT
clone_size: NA
d_call: NA
v_call: TRBV29-1
j_call: TRBJ1-1

cdr3_aa: CASSIMGTGSTGELFF
cdr3_nt: TGTGCCAGCAGCATAATGGGGACAGGGTCCACCGGGGAGCTGTTTTTT
clone_size: NA
d_call: TRBD1
v_call: TRBV9
j_call: TRBJ2-2

cdr3_aa: CASSPAGGSYNEQFF
cdr3_nt: TGCGCCAGCAGTCCCGCCGGGGGCTCCTACAATGAGCAGTTCTTC
clone_size: NA
d_call: NA
v_call: TRBV5-1
j_call: TRBJ2-1

cdr3_aa: CASSKNVMVQGSEQYF
cdr3_nt: TGTGCCAGCAGCAAGAACGTAATGGTGCAGGGGTCCGAGCAGTACTTC
clone_size: NA
d_call: NA
v_call: TRBV7-9
j_call: TRBJ2-7

cdr3_aa: CASLGGYEQYF
cdr3_nt: TGTGCCAGCCTAGGAGGCTACGAGCAGTACTTC
clone_size: NA
d_call: NA
v_call: TRBV25-1
j_call: TRBJ2-7

cdr3_aa: CAISAFGGLTFNSPLHF
cdr3_nt: TGTGCCATCAGTGCTTTTGGGGGCCTAACGTTTAATTCACCCCTCCACTTT
clone_size: few
d_call: NA
v_call: TRBV10-3
j_call: TRBJ1-6

cdr3_aa: CASGLADRGFRRASGNTDTQYF
cdr3_nt: TGTGCCAGCGGCCTGGCGGACAGGGGGTTCAGAAGGGCTAGCGGGAACACAGATACGCAGTATTTT
clone_size: NA
d_call: NA
v_call: TRBV2
j_call: TRBJ2-3

cdr3_aa: CASRPGLAGDTQYF
cdr3_nt: TGTGCCAGCAGACCGGGACTAGCCGGTGATACGCAGTATTTT
clone_size: NA
d_call: TRBD2
v_call: TRBV28
j_call: TRBJ2-3

cdr3_aa: CASSSGQNTEAFF
cdr3_nt: TGTGCCAGCTCGTCGGGACAGAACACTGAAGCTTTCTTT
clone_size: few
d_call: NA
v_call: TRBV18
j_call: TRBJ1-1

cdr3_aa: CASSPTGANSGNTIYF
cdr3_nt: TGTGCCAGCTCACCTACAGGGGCCAACTCTGGAAACACCATATATTTT
clone_size: NA
d_call: TRBD1
v_call: TRBV18
j_call: TRBJ1-3

cdr3_aa: CASSLGGRMDGYTF
cdr3_nt: TGTGCCAGCAGCTTAGGGGGGCGCATGGATGGCTACACCTTC
clone_size: NA
d_call: NA
v_call: TRBV11-2
j_call: TRBJ1-2

cdr3_aa: CASSRDRTSPLHF
cdr3_nt: TGTGCCAGCAGTAGGGACAGGACTTCACCCCTCCACTTT
clone_size: NA
d_call: TRBD1
v_call: TRBV2
j_call: TRBJ1-6

cdr3_aa: CASSQSIWGGSRGYEQYF
cdr3_nt: TGCGCCAGCAGCCAAAGCATCTGGGGGGGATCCCGGGGCTACGAGCAGTACTTC
clone_size: NA
d_call: TRBD2
v_call: TRBV4-1
j_call: TRBJ2-7

cdr3_aa: CASSSQGNDQPQHF
cdr3_nt: TGTGCCAGCAGCTCTCAGGGGAACGATCAGCCCCAGCATTTT
clone_size: NA
d_call: NA
v_call: TRBV9
j_call: TRBJ1-5

cdr3_aa: CASSLAGGASNEQFF
cdr3_nt: TGTGCCAGCAGCCTTGCAGGGGGCGCCTCCAATGAGCAGTTCTTC
clone_size: NA
d_call: TRBD1
v_call: TRBV5-4
j_call: TRBJ2-1

cdr3_aa: CASRPTGVMNTEAFF
cdr3_nt: TGTGCCAGCAGGCCGACAGGGGTCATGAACACTGAAGCTTTCTTT
clone_size: NA
d_call: TRBD1
v_call: TRBV3-1/TRBV3-2
j_call: TRBJ1-1

cdr3_aa: CATIGQGSGNTIYF
cdr3_nt: TGTGCCACTATTGGACAGGGGTCAGGAAACACCATATATTTT
clone_size: once
d_call: TRBD1
v_call: TRBV24-1
j_call: TRBJ1-3

cdr3_aa: CASSVGAAYSGNTIYF
cdr3_nt: TGTGCCAGCAGCGTAGGCGCAGCGTATTCTGGAAACACCATATATTTT
clone_size: many
d_call: NA
v_call: TRBV9
j_call: TRBJ1-3

cdr3_aa: CASSLGDRESFF
cdr3_nt: TGCGCCAGCAGCTTGGGGGACAGGGAATCTTTCTTT
clone_size: few
d_call: TRBD1
v_call: TRBV5-1
j_call: TRBJ1-1

cdr3_aa: CASSLAQAEAFF
cdr3_nt: TGTGCCAGCAGCTTAGCCCAGGCTGAAGCTTTCTTT
clone_size: NA
d_call: NA
v_call: TRBV11-2
j_call: TRBJ1-1

cdr3_aa: CASSSSGGAADTQYF
cdr3_nt: TGTGCCAGCAGCTCAAGCGGGGGGGCTGCAGATACGCAGTATTTT
clone_size: NA
d_call: TRBD2
v_call: TRBV11-2
j_call: TRBJ2-3

cdr3_aa: CASSRSGNNQPQHF
cdr3_nt: TGTGCCAGTAGCCGTTCGGGGAATAATCAGCCCCAGCATTTT
clone_size: NA
d_call: NA
v_call: TRBV19
j_call: TRBJ1-5

cdr3_aa: CASSPGLTGVYQETQYF
cdr3_nt: TGCGCCAGCAGCCCCGGTCTGACAGGCGTGTACCAAGAGACCCAGTACTTC
clone_size: NA
d_call: NA
v_call: TRBV4-1
j_call: TRBJ2-5

cdr3_aa: CASRRSIPNNSPLHF
cdr3_nt: TGTGCCAGCAGACGGTCCATCCCGAATAATTCACCCCTCCACTTT
clone_size: NA
d_call: NA
v_call: TRBV6-5
j_call: TRBJ1-6

cdr3_aa: CASTPRRGGQETQYF
cdr3_nt: TGTGCCAGCACCCCTCGGAGGGGAGGGCAAGAGACCCAGTACTTC
clone_size: NA
d_call: TRBD2
v_call: TRBV27
j_call: TRBJ2-5

cdr3_aa: CATETGNTEAFF
cdr3_nt: TGTGCCACCGAGACAGGGAACACTGAAGCTTTCTTT
clone_size: NA
d_call: NA
v_call: TRBV10-3
j_call: TRBJ1-1

cdr3_aa: CASSQESGRNSPLHF
cdr3_nt: TGTGCCAGCAGCCAAGAGTCAGGGAGGAATTCACCCCTCCACTTT
clone_size: NA
d_call: NA
v_call: TRBV3-1/TRBV3-2
j_call: TRBJ1-6

cdr3_aa: CASSSPGQGLGEQYF
cdr3_nt: TGTGCCAGCAGTTCCCCGGGACAGGGTTTGGGCGAGCAGTACTTC
clone_size: once
d_call: TRBD1
v_call: TRBV6-1
j_call: TRBJ2-7

cdr3_aa: CSASRPGGNEQFF
cdr3_nt: TGCAGCGCTTCCCGACCGGGAGGGAATGAGCAGTTCTTC
clone_size: NA
d_call: TRBD2
v_call: TRBV29-1
j_call: TRBJ2-1

cdr3_aa: CASSRGEYEQYF
cdr3_nt: TGTGCCAGCAGCCGGGGCGAGTACGAGCAGTACTTC
clone_size: NA
d_call: NA
v_call: TRBV3-1/TRBV3-2
j_call: TRBJ2-7

cdr3_aa: CASSPTGDRSEKLFF
cdr3_nt: TGCGCCAGCAGCCCTACGGGTGACAGAAGTGAAAAACTGTTTTTT
clone_size: NA
d_call: NA
v_call: TRBV5-1
j_call: TRBJ1-4

cdr3_aa: CASSQDLAGSRGGYTF
cdr3_nt: TGCGCCAGCAGCCAAGATCTCGCTGGCAGCCGGGGTGGCTACACCTTC
clone_size: NA
d_call: NA
v_call: TRBV4-1
j_call: TRBJ1-2

cdr3_aa: CASSLGQGQVGEQYF
cdr3_nt: TGCGCCAGCAGCTTGGGACAGGGTCAAGTGGGCGAGCAGTACTTC
clone_size: NA
d_call: TRBD1
v_call: TRBV5-1
j_call: TRBJ2-7

cdr3_aa: CASSYQGLNYGYTF
cdr3_nt: TGTGCCAGCAGTTACCAGGGGCTAAACTATGGCTACACCTTC
clone_size: NA
d_call: NA
v_call: TRBV6-6
j_call: TRBJ1-2